What follows are 29 T cell receptor beta chains derived from one specimen sequenced in a study of a mutant IDH1 vaccine in newly diagnosed glioma. Data came from immunoSEQ multiplex PCR; TCRdb stores just in-frame clones and leaves some out. The repertoire has around 61,000 clones, more than 80% of them found once; the top ten carry about 4.2%. The antigens for these receptors are not known. Time point described: week 5, during vaccination. Topical imiquimod was applied with each vaccine dose, which held 300 ug of mutant IDH1 20-mer peptide. Sequencing used PBMCs, obtained from a glioma patient whose treatment included an IDH1 peptide vaccine. The receptors were sampled from a woman in her forties with glioma.

The chain has TRBV27 and TRBJ1-1; D is perhaps TRBD1 (5 bases). V lost 6 bases, J lost 5 bases, and 16 bases lay in between. Per germline, CDR1 MNHEY and CDR2 SMNVEV (reference sequence). This CDR3 has 14 residues. The CDR3 DNA sequence: TGTGCCAGCAGGCTGACCCCCTCAGGGACTGAAGCTTTCTTT. It yields the protein CASRLTPSGTEAFF.

This rearrangement joins TRBV6-1 to TRBJ2-5, with TRBD2 matching over 10 bases. In germline, CDR1 is MNHNS, CDR2 SASEGT. V was clipped by 1 base and J by 0 bases; unmatched bases: 5. There are 17 residues in the CDR3. The CDR3 sequence: CASSEGGTSVYQETQYF. In DNA, the CDR3 is TGTGCCAGCAGTGAAGGCGGGACTAGCGTATACCAAGAGACCCAGTACTTC.

This chain links TRBV4-3 with TRBJ2-7, with D possibly TRBD1 on 6 matching bases. This CDR3 comprises 18 residues. The germline V gene has CDR1 LGHNA and CDR2 YSLEER. Trimming pared 0 bases from V and 4 bases from J, leaving 22 bases between. This CDR3 reads CASSQDLERGYMRYEQYF. For the CDR3, the DNA is TGCGCCAGCAGCCAAGATCTTGAAAGGGGGTATATGCGGTACGAGCAGTACTTC.

A single count supports this clone. This chain joins TRBV5-1 and TRBJ2-1, with D unresolved. CDR3 length equals 12 residues. V was clipped by 4 bases and J by 3 bases, with 5 bases between them. Per germline, CDR1 SGHRS and CDR2 YFSETQ. This CDR3 reads CASSADYNEQFF. The DNA of the CDR3 is TGCGCCAGCAGCGCGGACTACAATGAGCAGTTCTTC.

The chain employs TRBV18 and TRBJ2-7, with D maybe TRBD1 (5 bases). This CDR3 has 16 residues. Germline V gives CDR1 KGHSH, CDR2 LQKENI. Trimming stripped 2 bases from V and 1 base from J, with 15 bases between. This chain's CDR3 is CASSPSFVAGSYEQYF. The CDR3 DNA follows: TGTGCCAGCTCACCATCCTTTGTCGCAGGGTCCTACGAGCAGTACTTC. Looking up the rest from reference TRBV18 and TRBJ2-7 gives the full variable domain: NAGVMQNPRHLVRRRGQEARLRCSPMKGHSHVYWYRQLPEEGLKFMVYLQKENIIDESGMPKERFSAEFPKEGPSILRIQQVVRGDSAAYFCASSPSFVAGSYEQYFGPGTRLTVT.

The chain is built from TRBV5-1 and TRBJ1-2; D unresolved. The V end was cut by 1 base, the J end by 1 base, with 8 bases between. The CDR3 is 14 residues long. Per the germline V gene, CDR1 is SGHRS and CDR2 is YFSETQ. CDR3 sequence (DNA): TGCGCCAGCAGCTTGAACCGAGATAACTATGGCTACACCTTC. This sequence encodes CASSLNRDNYGYTF.

The J gene is TRBJ2-7, the V gene TRBV4-1; TRBD2 might be the D (6 bases). V lost 1 base and J lost 3, with 13 bases in between. Per germline, CDR1 MGHRA and CDR2 YSYEKL. The CDR3 sequence is 15 residues long. CDR3 bases: TGCGCCAGCAGCCAAGGCGGGACTGGAGGCTACGAGCAGTACTTC. Its protein product is CASSQGGTGGYEQYF.

The chain joins TRBV7-9 to TRBJ2-3; 9 nucleotides align to TRBD2. With 5 bases clipped from V and 4 bases from J, the junction kept 10 bases outside the gene matches. Germline CDR1 is SEHNR and CDR2 is FQNEAQ (reference sequence). This CDR3 comprises 16 residues. The CDR3 nucleotides are TGTGCCAGCAGCCCTCGGGGTAGCGGGGGCTCAGATACGCAGTATTTT. Translating gives CASSPRGSGGSDTQYF.

The rearrangement links TRBV7-9 to TRBJ2-1, with 11 bases fitting TRBD2. The trim removed 5 bases at V and 5 bases at J, leaving 5 bases unmatched. CDR1 and CDR2 from the germline V gene are SEHNR and FQNEAQ (reference sequence). This CDR3 comprises 15 residues. The CDR3 loop reads CASSQTSGTHNEQFF. The CDR3 nucleotides are TGTGCCAGCAGCCAGACTAGCGGGACCCACAATGAGCAGTTCTTC.

The gene calls are TRBV5-1 and TRBJ2-5; D is unclear. Trimming stripped 0 bases from V and 0 bases from J, with 6 bases between. Germline CDR1 SGHRS, CDR2 YFSETQ. The CDR3 is 14 residues long. CDR3 protein: CASSLDSYQETQYF. Written as DNA, the CDR3 is TGCGCCAGCAGCTTGGACAGCTACCAAGAGACCCAGTACTTC.

V is TRBV10-2 and J is TRBJ2-1, with TRBD2 matching over 11 bases. This CDR3 comprises 17 residues. V dropped 6 bases and J dropped 0; count of bases not matched to a gene: 7. Germline-derived CDR1 and CDR2 are WSHSY and SAAADI. CDR3 amino acids: CASRGTSGSISYNEQFF. CDR3 nucleotides: TGCGCCAGCAGAGGAACTAGCGGGAGTATCTCCTACAATGAGCAGTTCTTC.

The chain recombines TRBV28 with TRBJ2-6; D call uncertain. V shed 5 bases and J shed 0 bases, with 11 bases lying between them. CDR1 and CDR2 from the germline V gene are MDHEN and SYDVKM. This CDR3 has 16 amino acids. CDR3 amino acids: CASSLGPPSGANVLTF. The CDR3 DNA reads TGTGCCAGCAGTCTCGGGCCCCCCTCTGGGGCCAACGTCCTGACTTTC.

The chain carries TRBV5-5 and TRBJ2-7; 8 nucleotides agree with TRBD1. The CDR3 has 13 amino acids. The V and J ends lost 4 bases and 6 bases, in that order; junction bases with no gene match: 6. Germline loops: CDR1 SGHKS, CDR2 YYEKEE (reference sequence). CDR3 DNA sequence: TGTGCCAGCAGCCGTGGACAGGGATTCGAGCAGTACTTC. This encodes CASSRGQGFEQYF.

The chain couples TRBV7-2 to TRBJ2-5; D is possibly TRBD1 (7 bases). Trimming pared 6 bases from V and 4 bases from J, leaving 15 bases between. Germline lookup yields CDR1 SGHTA and CDR2 FQGNSA. There are 14 residues in the CDR3. CDR3 in amino acids: CASSLNQGGETQYF. The CDR3 region has the DNA TGTGCCAGCAGTTTGAACCAGGGGGGAGAGACCCAGTACTTC.

This chain connects TRBV7-4 to TRBJ2-5; D is unclear. The V gene's germline CDR1 is SGHVT and CDR2 SQSDAQ. The ends were cut back, 5 bases at V and 6 bases at J, with 16 bases in the middle. There are 14 residues in the CDR3. The CDR3 here is CASSNRLPNKTQYF. The CDR3, as DNA: TGTGCCAGCAGCAACCGACTGCCGAACAAGACCCAGTACTTC.

This clone was detected only once. This rearrangement joins TRBV19 to TRBJ2-1, with 9 positions matching TRBD2. Germline loops: CDR1 LNHDA, CDR2 SQIVND (reference sequence). This CDR3 is built from 15 residues. With V trimmed by 3 bases and J by 12 bases, 12 bases remained unmatched. The CDR3 coding sequence is TGTGCCAGTAGTATGGAGGCTAGCGGGGTCCTTGGGCAGTTCTTC. This encodes CASSMEASGVLGQFF.

The V and J genes are TRBV4-2 and TRBJ2-1; TRBD2 matches at 15 bases. Germline-derived CDR1 and CDR2 are LGHNA and YNFKEQ. V gave up 4 bases and J gave up 2 bases; unmatched junction bases: 12. CDR3 length equals 20 residues. The chain's CDR3 is CASSRLQGLAGGPPYNEQFF. The CDR3 bases are TGTGCCAGCAGCCGCCTACAAGGACTAGCGGGGGGGCCCCCCTACAATGAGCAGTTCTTC.

This chain uses TRBV18 with TRBJ2-5, with no clear D. The CDR3 runs 12 residues. Trimming removed 5 bases from V and 2 bases from J, with 6 bases in between. Germline CDR1 reads KGHSH; CDR2 reads LQKENI. The CDR3 spells CASSAMQETQYF. The CDR3, as DNA: TGTGCCAGCTCAGCGATGCAAGAGACCCAGTACTTC.

This clone was seen a single time. CDR3: CASSISGTEGQPQHF. CDR3 DNA sequence: TGTGCCAGTAGTATATCCGGGACAGAGGGTCAGCCCCAGCATTTT. The V gene is TRBV19, the J gene TRBJ1-5; 7 bases match TRBD1. Germline V CDR1 and CDR2: LNHDA, SQIVND (reference sequence). CDR3 size: 15 residues. Trimming removed 2 bases from V and 6 bases from J; junction bases left unmatched: 7.

The rearrangement uses TRBV15 and TRBJ1-6, with D possibly TRBD1 on 5 matching bases. CDR3 length: 14 residues. Trimming left V 3 bases short and J 13 bases short, with 16 bases between. Germline values: CDR1 LNHNV, CDR2 YYDKDF (reference sequence). Here the CDR3 reads CATSRGGGDYPLHF. Written as DNA, the CDR3 is TGTGCCACCAGCAGGGGCGGAGGGGACTACCCCCTCCACTTT.

The chain employs TRBV6-5 and TRBJ1-2; D remains unclear. The germline V and J ends were trimmed by 2 bases and 1 base, with 5 bases remaining between them. The germline CDR1 and CDR2 sequences are MNHEY and SVGAGI. The CDR3 extends over 13 amino acids. CDR3 loop: CASSYGVNYGYTF. CDR3 DNA: TGTGCCAGCAGTTACGGGGTTAACTATGGCTACACCTTC.

The genes are TRBV30 and TRBJ2-3; no reliable D call. Trimming left V 3 bases short and J 3 bases short, with 16 bases between. The germline V gene has CDR1 GTSNPN and CDR2 SVGIG (reference sequence). CDR3 length: 15 amino acids. The CDR3 region has the DNA TGTGCCTGGAGCTCTCAGAATGGTGGGACAGATACGCAGTATTTT. Protein sequence: CAWSSQNGGTDTQYF. Combining the CDR3 with reference TRBV30 and TRBJ2-3 gives the whole variable domain SQTIHQWPATLVQPVGSPLSLECTVEGTSNPNLYWYRQAAGRGLQLLFYSVGIGQISSEVPQNLSASRPQDRQFILSSKKLLLSDSGFYLCAWSSQNGGTDTQYFGPGTRLTVL.

The V and J genes are TRBV4-1 and TRBJ1-2; 7 nucleotides agree with TRBD1. The V segment lost 1 base and the J segment 4 bases; nucleotides outside the gene matches: 3. CDR1 and CDR2 (germline): MGHRA, YSYEKL. This CDR3 contains 14 residues. CDR3 nucleotides: TGCGCCAGCAGCCAAGGGGACAGTGGCTATGGCTACACCTTC. It encodes CASSQGDSGYGYTF.

The DNA of the CDR3 is TGTGCCAGCAGTTTCTCGAACCCGCGGGGGGGCAGTACTGAAGCTTTCTTT. This encodes CASSFSNPRGGSTEAFF. The chain is built from TRBV27 and TRBJ1-1; a possible D gene is TRBD1 (6 bases). Per the germline V gene, CDR1 is MNHEY and CDR2 is SMNVEV (reference sequence). The CDR3 is made up of 17 amino acids. V was clipped by 3 bases and J by 5 bases, with 22 bases between them.

This rearrangement joins TRBV7-9 to TRBJ2-3; unclear D gene. The V and J ends lost 3 bases and 5 bases respectively, with 9 bases between them. Germline CDR1 and CDR2: SEHNR and FQNEAQ (reference sequence). The CDR3 is 13 residues long. CDR3 in amino acids: CASSFVLGDTQYF. The CDR3 nucleotides are TGTGCCAGCAGCTTCGTCCTGGGAGATACGCAGTATTTT. The full variable domain, rest sourced from reference TRBV7-9 and TRBJ2-3, is DTGVSQNPRHKITKRGQNVTFRCDPISEHNRLYWYRQTLGQGPEFLTYFQNEAQLEKSRLLSDRFSAERPKGSFSTLEIQRTEQGDSAMYLCASSFVLGDTQYFGPGTRLTVL.

V and J are TRBV5-1 and TRBJ2-5, with 10 bases lining up with TRBD2. The CDR3 is made up of 16 amino acids. With 4 bases clipped from V and 5 bases from J, the junction kept 11 bases outside the gene matches. Germline assignment: CDR1 SGHRS and CDR2 YFSETQ. CDR3 in DNA: TGCGCCAGCAGCATCACTAGCGGGGCTAACTCGGAGACCCAGTACTTC. Translating it yields CASSITSGANSETQYF.

CDR3 DNA sequence: TGTGCCACCAGCAGTCCGGGAGAGGGTTTGGGGCCCCAGCATTTT. Translated, it gives CATSSPGEGLGPQHF. The rearrangement links TRBV15 to TRBJ1-5; D gene ambiguous. The CDR3 runs to 15 residues. Germline CDR1 reads LNHNV; CDR2 reads YYDKDF (reference sequence). V was cut by 3 bases and J by 9 bases, with 18 bases left in between.

V gene TRBV19 combines with J gene TRBJ1-2; D is uncertain. Germline CDR1 reads LNHDA; CDR2 reads SQIVND (reference sequence). The V end was cut by 6 bases, the J end by 5 bases, with 19 bases between. The CDR3 consists of 15 residues. CDR3 residues: CASRTPGVSWYGYTF. For the CDR3, the DNA is TGTGCCAGTAGGACCCCGGGAGTATCATGGTATGGCTACACCTTC.

The rearrangement joins TRBV30 to TRBJ2-3, with D possibly called TRBD1 or TRBD2 (6 bases each). V was cut by 3 bases and J by 5 bases, with 18 bases left in between. The CDR3 loop spans 15 amino acids. Germline V gene lookup returns CDR1 GTSNPN and CDR2 SVGIG (reference sequence). The CDR3 reads CAWSPGLKGGDTQYF. CDR3 nucleotides: TGTGCCTGGAGCCCCGGACTAAAGGGGGGAGATACGCAGTATTTT.